A single T cell receptor beta chain is shown here with its context. The data were obtained in a study of blood T cell repertoires in COVID-19. Seattle's enrolled individuals joined amid active infection and were then monitored longitudinally. CDR1 MNHEY and CDR2 SVGAGI come from the germline V gene. The CDR3 length is 14 residues. J gave up 0 bases and V 6 bases, and 2 bases lay outside the gene matches. Original processing notes: Nucleated cell number was recorded as an estimate derived from reference gene primer amplification. The method was immunoSEQ multiplex PCR; TCRdb's version includes in-frame clones alone and lacks a portion of them. The V and J calls and clone size come from that table; D and trimming were worked out from the DNA. Of about 300,000 clones listed, just under 90% were seen once; the top ten hold over 1.5%.

The TCR sequence derives from a woman under 40 with COVID-19, enrolled during active disease. The chain employs TRBV6-5 and TRBJ2-7; TRBD1 aligns across 10 bases. The sequenced sample was peripheral blood. The CDR3 DNA follows: TGTGCCAGCAGCCGGGACAGGGGCTCCTACGAGCAGTACTTC. This gives the protein CASSRDRGSYEQYF.